This T cell receptor beta chain was observed in a study of shared clonotypes between healthy human individuals. In the study overall: Each donor had three CD4 naive, three CD4 memory, two CD8 naive and one CD8 memory plate.

For this clone: Other nucleotide sequences from this sample produce the same CDR3.

Clones were read by immunoSEQ multiplex PCR, and TCRdb kept only the in-frame ones, dropping some. The table lists over 2 million clones, approximately 95% of them singletons. The germline V gene encodes CDR1 SGHAT and CDR2 FQNNGV. The CDR3 contains 14 residues. Trimming removed 6 bases from V and 3 bases from J; junction bases left unmatched: 4. This receptor was taken from a man aged 18 to 30 in good health. The specimen sequenced was naive CD4+ T cells sorted from blood. Subset of the sample: CD45RA+ positively selected. The rearrangement uses TRBV11-2 and TRBJ2-7; TRBD2 matches 11 bases. This CDR3 reads CASSPSGGSYEQYF. The CDR3 region has the DNA TGTGCCAGCAGTCCTAGCGGGGGGAGCTACGAGCAGTACTTC.